This T cell receptor (beta chain) was identified in a study of control samples from healthy donors and cancer patients. Sequenced by immunoSEQ multiplex PCR; TCRdb stores in-frame clones only, minus some. The data contain about 92,000 clones, 82% of them singletons. Germline V gene lookup returns CDR1 SGHNT and CDR2 YYREEE (reference sequence). The CDR3 is 15 residues long. J lost 5 bases, V lost 5 bases, and 11 bases had no gene match. The TCR comes from an older woman in good health. The chain is built from TRBV5-4 and TRBJ2-3; 7 bases map to TRBD2. Sample: blood. The CDR3 loop reads CASRGGRDHIDTQYF. CDR3 DNA sequence: TGTGCCAGCAGAGGTGGGAGGGACCACATAGATACGCAGTATTTT.